One and the same sample provided the 14 T cell receptor beta chains below, sequenced in a study of cytomegalovirus exposure and HLA in healthy donors. PCR involved 60 Vbeta and 13 Jbeta primers. The table came from immunoSEQ multiplex PCR; TCRdb's copy has only in-frame clones and leaves some out. The repertoire includes some 190,000 clones, roughly four fifths of them detected once, and 2.5% to 3.5% sits in the top ten. The sample taken for sequencing was PBMCs. All receptors derive from a woman in her 30s in good health and CMV-seropositive.

This sequence joins TRBV6-1 and TRBJ2-7; D perhaps matches TRBD1 (6 bases). Germline-derived CDR1 and CDR2 are MNHNS and SASEGT. V was trimmed by 0 bases and J by 1 base, leaving 7 bases between them. The CDR3 loop spans 14 amino acids. The CDR3 here is CASSEAGTSYEQYF. The CDR3 DNA reads as TGTGCCAGCAGTGAAGCCGGGACATCCTACGAGCAGTACTTC.

V gene TRBV7-9 combines with J gene TRBJ1-2, with D possibly being TRBD1 (5 bases). This CDR3 contains 13 residues. The V gene's germline CDR1 is SEHNR and CDR2 FQNEAQ (reference sequence). V lost 5 bases and J lost 4, with 11 bases in between. DNA of the CDR3: TGTGCCAGCAGCCCGACAGTCTCCTATGGCTACACCTTC. Translated: CASSPTVSYGYTF.

The CDR3: CASSPPGAGGTNTGELFF. The CDR3 region has the DNA TGTGCCAGCAGCCCCCCGGGGGCGGGAGGTACGAACACCGGGGAGCTGTTTTTT. The chain employs TRBV5-4 and TRBJ2-2; TRBD2 aligns across 8 bases. Germline lookup yields CDR1 SGHNT and CDR2 YYREEE (reference sequence). V shed 4 bases and J 0 bases; nucleotides not matched to a gene: 11. CDR3 length equals 18 residues.

CDR3 DNA sequence: TGTGCCAGCAGTTACCTCGGACAGGGGGCCTCCTACGAGCAGTACTTC. Its protein is CASSYLGQGASYEQYF. The V gene is TRBV27, the J gene TRBJ2-5; 11 nucleotides agree with TRBD1. The DNA end favors TRBJ2-7, so the J call may be wrong. The length of the CDR3 is 16 residues. Germline CDR1 and CDR2: MNHEY and SMNVEV (reference sequence).

The V and J genes are TRBV19 and TRBJ1-5, with D perhaps TRBD1 (5 bases). The CDR3 spans 16 residues. Looked up from germline, CDR1 is LNHDA and CDR2 is SQIVND (reference sequence). Deletions cut 5 bases from V and 0 bases from J, with 14 bases between. CDR3: CASSLLTVNSNQPQHF. The CDR3 coding sequence is TGTGCCAGTAGTCTCTTGACAGTTAATAGCAATCAGCCCCAGCATTTT.

V gene TRBV7-8 combines with J gene TRBJ2-7, with TRBD1 matching over 7 bases. Trimming at V came to 1 base and at J to 1 base, leaving 4 bases not matched to a gene. CDR3 length: 15 amino acids. Germline-derived CDR1 and CDR2 are SGHVS and FQNEAQ. This CDR3 is CASSLGLGQSYEQYF. The CDR3 DNA sequence: TGTGCCAGCAGCTTAGGTTTGGGACAGTCCTACGAGCAGTACTTC.

CDR3 sequence reads: CASSSDRSSGNTIYF. In DNA form, the CDR3 reads TGTGCCAGCAGTTCGGACAGAAGCTCTGGAAACACCATATATTTT. The chain combines TRBV28 with TRBJ1-3, with a tentative D call TRBD1 (6 bases). Trimming pared 4 bases from V and 0 bases from J, leaving 10 bases between. Looked up from germline, CDR1 is MDHEN and CDR2 is SYDVKM. The CDR3 contains 15 residues.

This clone has only one observation. The chain employs TRBV6-1 and TRBJ1-1; a weak D match, TRBD1 (6 bases). The CDR3 runs 13 residues. Germline CDR1 is MNHNS and CDR2 is SASEGT. V was pared by 7 bases and J by 1 base, with 10 bases between. The CDR3 nucleotides are TGTGCCAGCAACAGGGTCCAGAACACTGAAGCTTTCTTT. It codes for CASNRVQNTEAFF.

The chain links TRBV27 to TRBJ1-3, with unresolved D. The V gene lost 11 bases and the J gene lost 0 bases, with 11 bases spanning the gap. The CDR3 spans 13 residues. Germline V gene data show CDR1 as MNHEY and CDR2 as SMNVEV (reference sequence). CDR3 sequence reads: CAPKRSSGNTIYF. The CDR3 coding sequence is TGTGCCCCGAAACGCAGCTCTGGAAACACCATATATTTT.

The gene calls are TRBV19 and TRBJ2-7, with 7 bases identical to TRBD1. The germline gives CDR1 LNHDA, CDR2 SQIVND (reference sequence). The CDR3 consists of 15 residues. The V gene end was trimmed by 5 bases and the J gene end by 1 base; junction bases not matched to a gene: 8. CDR3 protein: CASSYSGGASYEQYF. DNA of the CDR3: TGTGCCAGTAGTTACTCAGGGGGAGCGTCCTACGAGCAGTACTTC.

V is TRBV7-9 and J is TRBJ2-1; D ambiguous. Germline CDR1 is SEHNR and CDR2 is FQNEAQ (reference sequence). The V gene lost 3 bases and the J gene lost 0 bases, with 12 bases spanning the gap. There are 16 residues in the CDR3. CDR3 bases: TGTGCCAGCAGCTTCGGAGCTCCTCCCTCCTACAATGAGCAGTTCTTC. As protein: CASSFGAPPSYNEQFF.

Remarks on this clone: One end of the junction is discordant with germline, which a read error may explain. CDR3 region: CASSMTLAANQETQYF. Here the CDR3 DNA reads TGTGCTAGCAGCATGACATTAGCGGCTAACCAAGAGACCCAGTACTTC. The chain has TRBV7-7 and TRBJ2-5; a possible D gene is TRBD2 (6 bases). Per germline, CDR1 SSHAT and CDR2 FNYEAQ (reference sequence). The CDR3 consists of 16 residues.

The chain links TRBV6-5 to TRBJ1-2; D gene ambiguous. Per the germline V gene, CDR1 is MNHEY and CDR2 is SVGAGI. V was shortened by 2 bases and J by 7 bases, with 8 bases between the two germline ends. CDR3 length: 12 residues. Here the CDR3 reads CASSYDDFGYTF. The CDR3 DNA reads as TGTGCCAGCAGTTACGACGACTTTGGCTACACCTTC.

V usage is TRBV7-6 and J usage is TRBJ2-1, with TRBD2 matching 12 bases. The V and J ends lost 2 bases and 0 bases, in that order; junction bases with no gene match: 8. Germline V gene sequence: CDR1 SGHVS, CDR2 FNYEAQ. The CDR3 extends over 19 amino acids. The CDR3 spells CASSLFWTSGTLSYNEQFF. The CDR3 DNA is TGTGCCAGCAGCTTATTCTGGACTAGCGGGACACTCTCCTACAATGAGCAGTTCTTC.